This T cell receptor beta chain was sequenced in a study of cytomegalovirus exposure and HLA in healthy donors. Study-level findings and limits: It was reported that the classifier diagnosed cytomegalovirus status with high specificity and sensitivity in both the original and validation cohorts. Associated with cytomegalovirus, according to the listing, were 150 to 200 TCR beta chains.

Only in-frame clones appear in the TCRdb table, and some are missing; sequencing was by immunoSEQ multiplex PCR. The profile shows approximately 200,000 clones, under 95% of them singletons. This CDR3 has 14 amino acids. Germline V gene data show CDR1 as GTSNPN and CDR2 as SVGIG (reference sequence). In the case of this clone: What it binds is not known.

The TCR was taken from a young woman in good health and CMV-seronegative. J is TRBJ2-5 and V is TRBV30; 7 nucleotides match TRBD2. Matching the DNA end better, TRBJ2-7 makes the J call doubtful. The sample was PBMCs. The DNA of the CDR3 is TGTGCCTGGAGTCGCTGGGGGGGAGCCTACGAGCAGTACTTC. Amino acid sequence: CAWSRWGGAYEQYF.